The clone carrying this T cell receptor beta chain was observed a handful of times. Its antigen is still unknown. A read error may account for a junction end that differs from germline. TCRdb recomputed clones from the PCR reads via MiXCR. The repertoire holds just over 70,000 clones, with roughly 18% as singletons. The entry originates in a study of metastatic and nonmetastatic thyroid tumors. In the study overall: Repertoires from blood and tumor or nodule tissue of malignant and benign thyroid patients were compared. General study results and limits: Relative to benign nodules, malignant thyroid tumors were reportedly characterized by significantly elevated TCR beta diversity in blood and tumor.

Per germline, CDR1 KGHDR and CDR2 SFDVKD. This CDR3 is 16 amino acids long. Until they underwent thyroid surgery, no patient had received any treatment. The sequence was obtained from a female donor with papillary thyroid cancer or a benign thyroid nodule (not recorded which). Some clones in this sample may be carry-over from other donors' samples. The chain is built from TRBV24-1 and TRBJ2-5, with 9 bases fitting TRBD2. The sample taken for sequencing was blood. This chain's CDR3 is CANSDTISGSWETQYF. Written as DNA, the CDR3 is TGTGCCAACAGTGATACCATTAGCGGGAGTTGGGAGACCCAGTACTTC.